These 27 T cell receptor beta chains were all obtained from the same sample, sequenced in a study of cytomegalovirus exposure and HLA in healthy donors. Profiling relied on immunoSEQ multiplex PCR, and the TCRdb table lists in-frame clones only, not all of them. The repertoire holds more than 35,000 clones, with about 93% as singletons. Input material: PBMCs. The receptors here all came from a man aged 18 to 30 in good health and CMV-seronegative.

The V call is TRBV4-2, the J call TRBJ2-1, with unresolved D. The length of the CDR3 is 14 residues. Germline V gene data show CDR1 as LGHNA and CDR2 as YNFKEQ. The V end lost 1 base, the J end lost 5 bases, and 9 bases lay between the germline ends. This CDR3 reads CASSQAVVNNEQFF. The CDR3 nucleotides are TGTGCCAGCAGCCAAGCGGTAGTCAACAATGAGCAGTTCTTC.

The chain employs TRBV11-3 and TRBJ2-2; TRBD1 matches at 7 bases. The CDR3 contains 16 residues. Germline lookup yields CDR1 SGHNT and CDR2 YENEEA. After removal of 5 bases from V and 0 bases from J, the junction contained 6 bases not matched to a gene. CDR3 bases: TGTGCCAGCAGCGCCCACAGGGGCCCGAACACCGGGGAGCTGTTTTTT. Translating gives CASSAHRGPNTGELFF.

This chain joins TRBV5-1 and TRBJ2-5; TRBD2 matches 7 bases. There are 14 residues in the CDR3. The junction had 10 bases not matched to a gene; V was cut back by 3 bases and J by 8 bases. The germline V gene has CDR1 SGHRS and CDR2 YFSETQ. The CDR3 is CASSSDLGGETQYF. CDR3 coding DNA: TGCGCCAGCAGCTCCGACTTGGGGGGGGAAACCCAGTACTTC.

The J gene is TRBJ2-1, the V gene TRBV9; 7 bases match TRBD2. V was pared by 0 bases and J by 4 bases, with 4 bases of the junction left unmatched. This CDR3 spans 15 amino acids. CDR1 and CDR2 (germline): SGDLS, YYNGEE. The CDR3 DNA reads as TGTGCCAGCAGCGTAGGGGGGGGGAAGTACAATGAGCAGTTCTTC. Translating gives CASSVGGGKYNEQFF.

V gene TRBV27 combines with J gene TRBJ2-7, with a tentative D call TRBD2 (6 bases). The length of the CDR3 is 14 residues. The germline V gene encodes CDR1 MNHEY and CDR2 SMNVEV (reference sequence). The V end lost 3 bases, the J end lost 2 bases, and 11 bases lay between the germline ends. The CDR3: CASSFVAGPYEQYF. Here the CDR3 DNA reads TGTGCCAGCAGTTTTGTGGCGGGGCCCTACGAGCAGTACTTC.

This chain joins TRBV6-1 and TRBJ1-1, with 11 bases identical to TRBD1. V gave up 4 bases and J gave up 1 base; unmatched junction bases: 8. This CDR3 contains 17 residues. CDR1 is MNHNS and CDR2 is SASEGT in the germline V gene. The CDR3 reads CASSGGQGARGNTEAFF. DNA for the CDR3: TGTGCCAGCAGTGGCGGACAGGGGGCGAGAGGGAACACTGAAGCTTTCTTT.

V usage is TRBV19 and J usage is TRBJ1-1; D is uncertain. The CDR3 runs 13 residues. V lost 3 bases to trimming and J lost 6 bases, with 11 bases between them. Germline CDR1 is LNHDA and CDR2 is SQIVND (reference sequence). CDR3 residues: CASSIRPGAEAFF. CDR3 nucleotides: TGTGCCAGTAGTATCCGGCCCGGGGCTGAAGCTTTCTTT.

The chain carries TRBV6-1 and TRBJ2-5; D perhaps matches TRBD1 (6 bases). Germline V gene data show CDR1 as MNHNS and CDR2 as SASEGT. Trimming cost V 2 bases and J 4 bases, with 17 bases left between them. This CDR3 is 16 amino acids long. The CDR3, as DNA: TGTGCCAGCAGTGAAAGCTTCTCACAGGGACGAGAGACCCAGTACTTC. Amino acid sequence: CASSESFSQGRETQYF.

The chain couples TRBV13 to TRBJ2-7, with D possibly being TRBD2 (6 bases). The V and J ends lost 5 bases and 2 bases respectively, with 13 bases between them. Germline-derived CDR1 and CDR2 are PRHDT and FYEKMQ (reference sequence). CDR3 length: 14 amino acids. The CDR3 reads CASSPRENPYEQYF. CDR3 sequence (DNA): TGTGCCAGCAGCCCTCGGGAGAATCCCTACGAGCAGTACTTC.

This clone came up a few times. The chain has TRBV30 and TRBJ1-5, with D hard to call. The CDR3 loop spans 14 amino acids. Trimming shortened V by 2 bases and J by 0 bases, and 8 bases separated the two germline ends. CDR1 is GTSNPN, CDR2 SVGIG, per germline (reference sequence). The CDR3 region is CAWSTDYSNQPQHF. In nucleotides, the CDR3 is TGTGCCTGGAGTACAGACTATAGCAATCAGCCCCAGCATTTT.

This chain links TRBV30 with TRBJ2-5; possible D gene TRBD2, 6 bases. Germline CDR1 is GTSNPN and CDR2 is SVGIG (reference sequence). V lost 3 bases to trimming and J lost 0 bases, with 14 bases between them. The CDR3 sequence is 15 residues long. The CDR3 here is CAWSRDFQYQETQYF. CDR3 DNA sequence: TGTGCCTGGAGCCGGGACTTCCAGTACCAAGAGACCCAGTACTTC. The variable domain in full, with the rest retrieved from reference TRBV30 and TRBJ2-5, is SQTIHQWPATLVQPVGSPLSLECTVEGTSNPNLYWYRQAAGRGLQLLFYSVGIGQISSEVPQNLSASRPQDRQFILSSKKLLLSDSGFYLCAWSRDFQYQETQYFGPGTRLLVL.

The gene calls are TRBV6-5 and TRBJ2-1, with D maybe TRBD2 (7 bases). Germline CDR1 MNHEY, CDR2 SVGAGI. This CDR3 has 15 amino acids. V dropped 5 bases and J dropped 7 bases, with 18 bases sitting between them. DNA for the CDR3: TGTGCCAGCAGTCGGGTAGGAGGGGGGGGGAATGAGCAGTTCTTC. Translated, it gives CASSRVGGGGNEQFF.

This clone was counted a single time. The chain uses TRBV7-2 and TRBJ2-7; 10 bases map to TRBD1. The CDR3 spans 15 residues. The germline gives CDR1 SGHTA, CDR2 FQGNSA. The trim removed 5 bases at V and 2 bases at J, leaving 6 bases unmatched. The CDR3 loop reads CASSPSGTGAYEQYF. The CDR3 DNA sequence: TGTGCCAGCAGCCCTTCCGGGACAGGGGCCTACGAGCAGTACTTC.

The chain recombines TRBV6-5 with TRBJ2-5, with 7 bases that match TRBD2. V shed 6 bases and J 7 bases; nucleotides not matched to a gene: 14. This CDR3 has 15 amino acids. Germline CDR1 reads MNHEY; CDR2 reads SVGAGI. As DNA, the CDR3 is TGTGCCAGCAGGCCCCCAGGTAGCCCGGGGGGGACCCAGTACTTC. This sequence encodes CASRPPGSPGGTQYF.

The chain joins TRBV6-6 to TRBJ2-2, with 7 nucleotides matching TRBD2. This CDR3 has 13 residues. Looked up from germline, CDR1 is MNHNY and CDR2 is SVGAGI (reference sequence). V dropped 4 bases and J dropped 5; count of bases not matched to a gene: 1. The CDR3 loop is CASSSSGTGELFF. CDR3 nucleotides: TGTGCCAGCAGTTCTAGCGGTACCGGGGAGCTGTTTTTT.

This chain uses TRBV7-8 with TRBJ1-6, with a possible D match to TRBD1 (6 bases). The V and J ends lost 5 bases and 8 bases respectively, with 16 bases between them. The CDR3 runs 15 residues. The V gene's germline CDR1 is SGHVS and CDR2 FQNEAQ. In DNA, the CDR3 is TGTGCCAGCAGCCTGACGGACAGTTCACATTCACCCCTCCACTTT. This sequence encodes CASSLTDSSHSPLHF.

This sequence joins TRBV6-5 and TRBJ1-2, with D possibly TRBD1 on 6 matching bases. The CDR3 contains 14 residues. The germline V gene encodes CDR1 MNHEY and CDR2 SVGAGI. V lost 2 bases, J lost 6 bases, and 13 bases lay in between. CDR3: CASSYVARGDGYTF. The CDR3 DNA sequence: TGTGCCAGCAGTTACGTCGCCAGGGGCGATGGCTACACCTTC.

The V gene is TRBV5-4, the J gene TRBJ2-3; D gene ambiguous. Trimming took 2 bases from V and 0 from J, leaving 10 bases between them. The CDR3 consists of 15 residues. Per the germline V gene, CDR1 is SGHNT and CDR2 is YYREEE (reference sequence). DNA for the CDR3: TGTGCCAGCAGCTTCCGGTTACAGAGCACAGATACGCAGTATTTT. Its protein product is CASSFRLQSTDTQYF.

This sequence joins TRBV15 and TRBJ2-7, with D hard to call. V dropped 0 bases and J dropped 4 bases, with 13 bases sitting between them. Looked up from germline, CDR1 is LNHNV and CDR2 is YYDKDF (reference sequence). The CDR3 is made up of 15 amino acids. The chain's CDR3 is CATSREAYSTYEQYF. Written as DNA, the CDR3 is TGTGCCACCAGCAGAGAGGCCTATAGCACGTACGAGCAGTACTTC.

J is TRBJ1-2 and V is TRBV28; 9 bases match TRBD1. CDR3 length: 14 residues. V lost 7 bases, J lost 0 bases, and 3 bases stayed unmatched. Germline values: CDR1 MDHEN, CDR2 SYDVKM. CDR3 DNA: TGTGCCAGCACACAGGGGGCTTCTAACTATGGCTACACCTTC. Translating it yields CASTQGASNYGYTF.

The rearrangement joins TRBV10-3 to TRBJ2-1; 10 nucleotides align to TRBD1. CDR1 and CDR2 (germline): ENHRY, SYGVKD. The CDR3 runs to 15 residues. The J segment lost 7 bases and the V segment lost 6 bases, leaving 9 bases of the junction unmatched. This CDR3 is CAISPLGQGTNEQFF. CDR3 sequence (DNA): TGTGCCATCAGCCCCCTGGGACAGGGGACAAATGAGCAGTTCTTC.

The chain recombines TRBV13 with TRBJ2-7; D perhaps matches TRBD1 (5 bases). Germline CDR1 PRHDT, CDR2 FYEKMQ (reference sequence). The CDR3 totals 13 residues. With 5 bases removed from V and 4 bases from J, the gap between germline ends came to 12 bases. The CDR3 nucleotides are TGTGCCAGCAGCGAGTTCGACAGATACGAGCAGTACTTC. Translated, it gives CASSEFDRYEQYF. Full variable domain (outside the CDR3, taken from reference TRBV13 and TRBJ2-7): AAGVIQSPRHLIKEKRETATLKCYPIPRHDTVYWYQQGPGQDPQFLISFYEKMQSDKGSIPDRFSAQQFSDYHSELNMSSLELGDSALYFCASSEFDRYEQYFGPGTRLTVT.

This clone was observed a single time. The chain links TRBV7-3 to TRBJ2-1; possibly TRBD1 for D (6 bases). The CDR3 contains 16 residues. V lost 5 bases, J lost 0 bases, and 14 bases lay in between. Germline assignment: CDR1 SGHTA and CDR2 FQGTGA. The CDR3: CASSPGQLSSYNEQFF. The CDR3 bases are TGTGCCAGCAGCCCCGGACAGCTTAGCTCCTACAATGAGCAGTTCTTC.

The V call is TRBV28, the J call TRBJ2-7; no firm D call. The CDR3 totals 12 residues. Germline V gene lookup returns CDR1 MDHEN and CDR2 SYDVKM. The V gene lost 3 bases and the J gene lost 2 bases, with 5 bases spanning the gap. The CDR3 DNA reads TGTGCCAGCAGTTTTGGGCCCTACGAGCAGTACTTC. This codes for CASSFGPYEQYF.

The chain is built from TRBV27 and TRBJ1-4; 8 bases are shared with TRBD1. Trimming took 6 bases from V and 2 from J; bases not matched to a gene: 5. The CDR3 covers 15 residues. Per the germline V gene, CDR1 is MNHEY and CDR2 is SMNVEV (reference sequence). The CDR3: CASRQGAATNEKLFF. In nucleotides, the CDR3 is TGTGCCAGCAGGCAGGGGGCGGCGACTAATGAAAAACTGTTTTTT.

This clone occurred a few times. The V call is TRBV6-6, the J call TRBJ2-1, with D perhaps matching TRBD1 (5 bases). The germline V gene encodes CDR1 MNHNY and CDR2 SVGAGI (reference sequence). The CDR3 consists of 15 residues. Between the trimmed V and J ends, which lost 6 bases and 3 bases, there was a span of 15 bases. Here the CDR3 DNA reads TGTGCCAGCAGAAACCAGGGAAGCCTCTACAATGAGCAGTTCTTC. It translates to CASRNQGSLYNEQFF.

The rearrangement uses TRBV5-4 and TRBJ2-2; TRBD1 aligns across 12 bases. J gave up 8 bases and V 5 bases, and 7 bases lay outside the gene matches. Germline values: CDR1 SGHNT, CDR2 YYREEE (reference sequence). This CDR3 has 15 residues. The CDR3 region is CASSPGTGGRGELFF. The CDR3 DNA reads as TGTGCCAGCAGTCCCGGGACAGGGGGCAGGGGGGAGCTGTTTTTT.